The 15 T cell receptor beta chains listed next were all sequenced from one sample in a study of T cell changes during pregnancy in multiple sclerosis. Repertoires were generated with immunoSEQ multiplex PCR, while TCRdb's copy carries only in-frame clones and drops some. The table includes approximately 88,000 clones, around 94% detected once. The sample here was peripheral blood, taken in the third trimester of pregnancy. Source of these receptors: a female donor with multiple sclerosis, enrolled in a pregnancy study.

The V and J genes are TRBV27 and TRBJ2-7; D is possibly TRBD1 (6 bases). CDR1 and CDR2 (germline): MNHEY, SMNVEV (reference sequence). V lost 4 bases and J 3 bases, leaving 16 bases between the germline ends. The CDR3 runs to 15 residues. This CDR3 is CASSSTGMGIYEQYF. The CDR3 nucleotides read TGTGCCAGCAGTTCCACAGGGATGGGGATCTACGAGCAGTACTTC.

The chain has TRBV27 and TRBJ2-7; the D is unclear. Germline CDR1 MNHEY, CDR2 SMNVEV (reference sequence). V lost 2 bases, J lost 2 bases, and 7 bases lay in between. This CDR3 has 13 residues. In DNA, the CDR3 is TGTGCCAGCAGTTTAACTGCTACCTACGAGCAGTACTTC. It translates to CASSLTATYEQYF.

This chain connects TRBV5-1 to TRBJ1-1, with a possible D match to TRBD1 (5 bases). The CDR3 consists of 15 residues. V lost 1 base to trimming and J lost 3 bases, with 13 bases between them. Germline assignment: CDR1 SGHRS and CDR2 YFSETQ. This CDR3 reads CASSLFGAGDTEAFF. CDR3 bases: TGCGCCAGCAGCTTGTTTGGAGCGGGGGACACTGAAGCTTTCTTT. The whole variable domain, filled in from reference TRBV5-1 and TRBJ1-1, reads KAGVTQTPRYLIKTRGQQVTLSCSPISGHRSVSWYQQTPGQGLQFLFEYFSETQRNKGNFPGRFSGRQFSNSRSEMNVSTLELGDSALYLCASSLFGAGDTEAFFGQGTRLTVV.

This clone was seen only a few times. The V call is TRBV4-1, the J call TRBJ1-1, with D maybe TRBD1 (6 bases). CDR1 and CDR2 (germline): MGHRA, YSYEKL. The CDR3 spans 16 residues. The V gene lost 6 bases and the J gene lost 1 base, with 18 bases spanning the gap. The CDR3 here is CASRMGQGLGNTEAFF. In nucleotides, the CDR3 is TGCGCCAGCAGGATGGGGCAGGGGTTAGGGAACACTGAAGCTTTCTTT.

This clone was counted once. The CDR3 sequence: CASSHPLAGLETQYF. The CDR3 DNA sequence: TGTGCCAGCAGCCATCCCCTAGCGGGCTTAGAGACCCAGTACTTC. The genes are TRBV14 and TRBJ2-5; 8 bases fit TRBD2. The V gene end was trimmed by 3 bases and the J gene end by 4 bases; junction bases not matched to a gene: 7. The CDR3 totals 15 residues. Germline V lookup: CDR1 SGHDN, CDR2 FVKESK.

The DNA of the CDR3 is TGCGCCAGCAGCCAAGCTAGCGGGCCCCTCGAGCAGTACTTC. The encoded protein is CASSQASGPLEQYF. The chain has TRBV4-1 and TRBJ2-7; the match to TRBD2 covers 8 bases. Germline-derived CDR1 and CDR2 are MGHRA and YSYEKL. Unmatched junction bases numbered 5, after V lost 1 base and J lost 6 bases. CDR3 length: 14 amino acids.

The CDR3 DNA reads as TGTGCCACCAGCAGAGATCGAGGCCATTCAACTGAAAAACTGTTTTTT. Residues: CATSRDRGHSTEKLFF. The chain combines TRBV15 with TRBJ1-4; no definite D call. Germline lookup yields CDR1 LNHNV and CDR2 YYDKDF (reference sequence). This CDR3 has 16 amino acids. The germline V and J ends were trimmed by 0 bases and 7 bases, with 15 bases remaining between them.

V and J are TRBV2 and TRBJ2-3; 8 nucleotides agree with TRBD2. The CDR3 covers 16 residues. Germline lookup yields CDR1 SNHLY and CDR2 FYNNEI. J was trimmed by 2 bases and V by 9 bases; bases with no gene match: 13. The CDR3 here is CASRGGGRTNTDTQYF. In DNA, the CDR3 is TGTGCCAGTCGGGGGGGCGGGAGGACTAACACAGATACGCAGTATTTT.

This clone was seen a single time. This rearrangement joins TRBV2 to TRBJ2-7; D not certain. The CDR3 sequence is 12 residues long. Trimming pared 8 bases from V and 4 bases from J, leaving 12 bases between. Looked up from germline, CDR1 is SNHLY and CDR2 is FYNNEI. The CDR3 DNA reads TGTGCCAGCCGGTTATCGGAGTACGAGCAGTACTTC. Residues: CASRLSEYEQYF. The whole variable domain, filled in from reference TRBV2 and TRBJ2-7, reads EPEVTQTPSHQVTQMGQEVILRCVPISNHLYFYWYRQILGQKVEFLVSFYNNEISEKSEIFDDQFSVERPDGSNFTLKIRSTKLEDSAMYFCASRLSEYEQYFGPGTRLTVT.

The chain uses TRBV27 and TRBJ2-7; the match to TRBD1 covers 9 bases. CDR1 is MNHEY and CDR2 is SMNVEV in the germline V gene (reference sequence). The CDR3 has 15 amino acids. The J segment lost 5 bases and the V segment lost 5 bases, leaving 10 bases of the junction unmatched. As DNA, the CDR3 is TGTGCCAGCAGTGAGACAGGGGGTCGGTTCCACGAGCAGTACTTC. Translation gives CASSETGGRFHEQYF.

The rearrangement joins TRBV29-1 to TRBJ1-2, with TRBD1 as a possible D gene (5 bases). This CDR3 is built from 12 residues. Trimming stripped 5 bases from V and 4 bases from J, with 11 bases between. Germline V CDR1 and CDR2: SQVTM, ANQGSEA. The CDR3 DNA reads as TGCAGCGTTATTACAGGCGGCTATGGCTACACCTTC. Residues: CSVITGGYGYTF.

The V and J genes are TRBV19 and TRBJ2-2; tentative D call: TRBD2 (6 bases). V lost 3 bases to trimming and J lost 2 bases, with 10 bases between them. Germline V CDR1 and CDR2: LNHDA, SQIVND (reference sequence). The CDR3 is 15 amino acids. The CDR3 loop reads CASSIRRVNTGELFF. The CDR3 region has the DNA TGTGCCAGTAGTATTCGGAGGGTAAACACCGGGGAGCTGTTTTTT.

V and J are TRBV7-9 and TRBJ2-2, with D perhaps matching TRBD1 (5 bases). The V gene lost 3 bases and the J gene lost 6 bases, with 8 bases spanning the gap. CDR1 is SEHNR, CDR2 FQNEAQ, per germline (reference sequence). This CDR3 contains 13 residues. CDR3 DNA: TGTGCCAGCAGCTTCATCAGGGCCGGGGAGCTGTTTTTT. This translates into CASSFIRAGELFF.

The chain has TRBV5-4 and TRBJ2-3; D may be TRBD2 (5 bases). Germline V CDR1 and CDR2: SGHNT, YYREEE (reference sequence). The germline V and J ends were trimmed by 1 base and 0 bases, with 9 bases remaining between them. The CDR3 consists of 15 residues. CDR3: CASSLTGSSTDTQYF. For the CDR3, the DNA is TGTGCCAGCAGCTTGACGGGGTCTAGCACAGATACGCAGTATTTT.

CDR3 sequence (DNA): TGTGCCAGCTCAGGGACATCCGACACTGAAGCTTTCTTT. Translated, it gives CASSGTSDTEAFF. The chain uses TRBV18 and TRBJ1-1, with a tentative D call TRBD1 (6 bases). The CDR3 spans 13 residues. V gave up 5 bases and J gave up 3 bases, with 10 bases separating them. The germline CDR1 and CDR2 sequences are KGHSH and LQKENI.